These 20 T cell receptor beta chains were all obtained from the same sample, sequenced in a study of T-cell memory formation after mild COVID-19. TCRdb processed the 5' RACE reads anew with MiXCR; each CDR3 protein has one entry. Counted here are hundreds of thousands of distinct CDR3 sequences, approximately 29% occurring once; the ten biggest clones make up 13%. Specimen: PBMCs or a T cell subset sorted from them (not recorded which). The receptors come from an adult woman who had mild COVID-19 (a few samples of this study predate the infection). Cell type and time point are not known.

This sequence joins TRBV29-1 and TRBJ2-7, with 11 positions matching TRBD2. This CDR3 contains 14 residues. Trimming removed 5 bases from V and 4 bases from J; junction bases left unmatched: 7. Per germline, CDR1 SQVTM and CDR2 ANQGSEA. The CDR3 sequence: CSVLGLAGHYEQYF. The CDR3 DNA reads as TGCAGCGTTCTCGGACTAGCGGGCCATTACGAGCAGTACTTC.

The chain combines TRBV20-1 with TRBJ1-1; weak D call: TRBD1 (6 bases). V was cut by 0 bases and J by 0 bases, with 11 bases left in between. The CDR3 consists of 15 residues. Germline CDR1 reads DFQATT; CDR2 reads SNEGSKA (reference sequence). The CDR3 region has the DNA TGCAGTGCTAGAGAGACAGGAACCTTGAACACTGAAGCTTTCTTT. Translated, it gives CSARETGTLNTEAFF.

V is TRBV7-9 and J is TRBJ2-1; 10 bases agree with TRBD2. The germline CDR1 and CDR2 sequences are SEHNR and FQNEAQ (reference sequence). This CDR3 region has 15 residues. J lost 7 bases, V lost 1 base, and 4 bases had no gene match. The CDR3 protein is CASSLEGLASNEQFF. The DNA for the CDR3 is TGTGCCAGCAGCTTAGAGGGACTAGCGAGTAATGAGCAGTTCTTC. Full variable domain (missing parts from reference TRBV7-9 and TRBJ2-1): DTGVSQNPRHKITKRGQNVTFRCDPISEHNRLYWYRQTLGQGPEFLTYFQNEAQLEKSRLLSDRFSAERPKGSFSTLEIQRTEQGDSAMYLCASSLEGLASNEQFFGPGTRLTVL.

The chain carries TRBV5-1 and TRBJ1-5, with unresolved D. The CDR3 spans 13 residues. Germline V gives CDR1 SGHRS, CDR2 YFSETQ. Trimming stripped 4 bases from V and 3 bases from J, with 8 bases between. The CDR3: CASSPWINQPQHF. In nucleotides, the CDR3 is TGCGCCAGCAGCCCGTGGATCAATCAGCCCCAGCATTTT. Full variable domain (rest looked up from reference TRBV5-1 and TRBJ1-5): KAGVTQTPRYLIKTRGQQVTLSCSPISGHRSVSWYQQTPGQGLQFLFEYFSETQRNKGNFPGRFSGRQFSNSRSEMNVSTLELGDSALYLCASSPWINQPQHFGDGTRLSIL.

This clonotype was seen at least ten times. The chain uses TRBV20-1 and TRBJ2-1, with D tentatively TRBD1 or TRBD2 (5 bases each). Trimming removed 6 bases from V and 4 bases from J, with 19 bases in between. This CDR3 has 15 residues. Germline CDR1 DFQATT, CDR2 SNEGSKA (reference sequence). CDR3 in DNA: TGCAGTGCATTAGGGACCCAAAAGGGATACAATGAGCAGTTCTTC. Protein sequence: CSALGTQKGYNEQFF.

This clonotype appeared a few times. This chain links TRBV6-1 with TRBJ2-5; tentatively, D is TRBD1 (6 bases). Trimming took off 5 bases at V and 2 bases at J, with 21 bases between the two ends. The CDR3 covers 17 residues. Germline loops: CDR1 MNHNS, CDR2 SASEGT. The CDR3 is CASSQVSVYRAQETQYF. The CDR3 nucleotides read TGTGCCAGCAGTCAGGTATCCGTTTACAGGGCTCAAGAGACCCAGTACTTC.

The chain carries TRBV4-1 and TRBJ2-5; tentatively, D is TRBD1 (5 bases). Germline V CDR1 and CDR2: MGHRA, YSYEKL. Trimming pared 4 bases from V and 3 bases from J, leaving 21 bases between. This CDR3 has 17 amino acids. The chain's CDR3 is CASSRSAKGDFKETQYF. For the CDR3, the DNA is TGCGCCAGCAGCCGAAGCGCTAAAGGGGATTTTAAAGAGACCCAGTACTTC.

J is TRBJ2-1 and V is TRBV12-3 or TRBV12-4; D could derive from TRBD1 or TRBD2 (5 bases each). Trimming left V 3 bases short and J 5 bases short, with 14 bases between. The CDR3 sequence is 15 residues long. The CDR3 nucleotides are TGTGCCAGCAGTTTGTGGGGGACCCCACACAATGAGCAGTTCTTC. It yields the protein CASSLWGTPHNEQFF.

The table lists this clonotype with a count of one. This chain links TRBV18 with TRBJ2-3; D unresolved. Trimming left V 5 bases short and J 6 bases short, with 6 bases between. This CDR3 has 11 amino acids. Germline V gene lookup returns CDR1 KGHSH and CDR2 LQKENI. This CDR3 is CASSGSDTQYF. The CDR3 nucleotides are TGTGCCAGCTCAGGGTCCGATACGCAGTATTTT.

V usage is TRBV29-1 and J usage is TRBJ2-3; D possibly corresponds to TRBD1 (5 bases). V gave up 5 bases and J gave up 3 bases, with 15 bases separating them. Germline loops: CDR1 SQVTM, CDR2 ANQGSEA. The CDR3 is made up of 14 amino acids. The CDR3 DNA sequence: TGCAGCGTTAGTGACAGAGTTGAAACAGATACGCAGTATTTT. As protein: CSVSDRVETDTQYF.

V usage is TRBV5-1 and J usage is TRBJ2-7; no clear D gene. CDR1 is SGHRS and CDR2 is YFSETQ in the germline V gene. This CDR3 has 17 residues. The V end lost 3 bases, the J end lost 2 bases, and 21 bases lay between the germline ends. The CDR3 region has the DNA TGCGCCAGCAGCTCCGGTGGACGGCTCCTCGCAACCTACGAGCAGTACTTC. Protein: CASSSGGRLLATYEQYF.

V gene TRBV5-1 combines with J gene TRBJ1-5; TRBD1 is a possible D gene (5 bases). CDR3 length: 13 residues. The V gene's germline CDR1 is SGHRS and CDR2 YFSETQ. With 0 bases removed from V and 11 bases from J, the gap between germline ends came to 12 bases. CDR3 loop: CASSLAEGKAQHF. The DNA of the CDR3 is TGCGCCAGCAGCTTGGCCGAGGGGAAAGCCCAGCATTTT.

This clonotype was seen more than once but under ten times. The chain couples TRBV25-1 to TRBJ1-2, with D possibly matching TRBD1 (5 bases). The CDR3 loop spans 15 amino acids. V lost 3 bases, J lost 4 bases, and 15 bases lay in between. CDR1 MGHDK and CDR2 SYGVNS come from the germline V gene. CDR3 nucleotide sequence: TGTGCCAGCAGTGATCCTTCCGGGACGGCCTATGGCTACACCTTC. Amino acids: CASSDPSGTAYGYTF.

This clonotype was observed a few times. The chain has TRBV7-9 and TRBJ2-3; TRBD2 might be the D (5 bases). Trimming stripped 4 bases from V and 2 bases from J, with 10 bases between. The CDR3 consists of 14 residues. CDR1 and CDR2 (germline): SEHNR, FQNEAQ (reference sequence). The CDR3 spells CASSSEGYTDTQYF. CDR3 in DNA: TGTGCCAGCAGCTCTGAGGGATACACAGATACGCAGTATTTT.

This clonotype has a count of ten or more. V gene TRBV6-1 combines with J gene TRBJ1-2; possibly TRBD1 for D (5 bases). Trimming cost V 4 bases and J 8 bases, with 14 bases left between them. Germline V lookup: CDR1 MNHNS, CDR2 SASEGT. The CDR3 has 13 residues. The CDR3 bases are TGTGCCAGCAGTGTGAGCAGGGTAGGAGGCTACACCTTC. The encoded protein is CASSVSRVGGYTF.

V is TRBV29-1 and J is TRBJ2-5; D possibly uses TRBD1 or TRBD2 (5 bases each). CDR1 SQVTM and CDR2 ANQGSEA come from the germline V gene. Trimming pared 6 bases from V and 4 bases from J, leaving 12 bases between. This CDR3 spans 12 amino acids. This CDR3 reads CSVWKGTETQYF. CDR3 bases: TGCAGCGTGTGGAAGGGGACAGAGACCCAGTACTTC.

J is TRBJ2-3 and V is TRBV12-3 or TRBV12-4; a weak D match, TRBD1 (5 bases). The CDR3 spans 16 residues. With 0 bases removed from V and 3 bases from J, the gap between germline ends came to 13 bases. The CDR3 is CASSLALRVETDTQYF. The CDR3 nucleotides are TGTGCCAGCAGTTTAGCACTCAGGGTGGAGACAGATACGCAGTATTTT.

This chain joins TRBV18 and TRBJ1-4, with TRBD1 matching over 8 bases. Per the germline V gene, CDR1 is KGHSH and CDR2 is LQKENI. This CDR3 has 16 residues. Trimming took 3 bases from V and 2 from J; bases not matched to a gene: 5. This CDR3 is CASSPTGAATNEKLFF. CDR3 DNA sequence: TGTGCCAGCTCACCGACAGGGGCGGCGACTAATGAAAAACTGTTTTTT.

This chain connects TRBV7-9 to TRBJ2-5, with D perhaps being TRBD1 or TRBD2 (7 bases each). Trimming shortened V by 5 bases and J by 1 base, and 20 bases separated the two germline ends. Germline V gives CDR1 SEHNR, CDR2 FQNEAQ (reference sequence). The CDR3 loop spans 17 amino acids. In DNA form, the CDR3 reads TGTGCCAGCAGCCCTAGGGGGCGGGGGCCAAGCCAAGAGACCCAGTACTTC. This codes for CASSPRGRGPSQETQYF.

V gene TRBV12-3 or TRBV12-4 combines with J gene TRBJ1-4; no clear D gene. The CDR3 runs 14 residues. V dropped 3 bases and J dropped 0 bases, with 5 bases sitting between them. The CDR3 region is CASSFSATNEKLFF. CDR3 sequence (DNA): TGTGCCAGCAGTTTCTCCGCAACTAATGAAAAACTGTTTTTT.